This entry lists 20 T cell receptor beta chains sequenced from one sample in a study of radiation and T cells in renal cell carcinoma. Time point given: baseline pretreatment blood. Treatment denoted: 15 Gy SBRT to primary tumor, nephrectomy 4 weeks later. Method: immunoSEQ multiplex PCR; TCRdb's copy keeps in-frame clones and lacks some. The table lists some 95,000 clones, approximately 86% of them singletons, with 7.5% to 8.5% in the top ten. The material was blood, obtained from a patient whose treatment included radiotherapy and nephrectomy. These receptors were taken from a man aged 50 or older with renal cell carcinoma.

This sequence joins TRBV7-1 and TRBJ1-2; TRBD1 might be the D (5 bases). TRBV7-1 is classed as an ORF, of uncertain function. This CDR3 region has 13 residues. V lost 7 bases, J lost 2 bases, and 11 bases lay in between. The CDR3, as DNA: TGTGCCAGCACCCAGACAGCAAACTATGGCTACACCTTC. Its translation is CASTQTANYGYTF.

This chain links TRBV21-1 with TRBJ2-2; the table's D call of TRBD1 was not tested on the DNA. TRBV21-1 is a known pseudogene. This CDR3 is built from 15 residues. The CDR3 coding sequence is TGTGCCAGCAGCAAAGGACAGAACTACACCGGGGAGCTGTTTTTT. Its protein is CASSKGQNYTGELFF.

The rearrangement links TRBV4-1 to TRBJ2-6, with D perhaps being TRBD1 or TRBD2 (6 bases each). V lost 0 bases to trimming and J lost 1 base, with 10 bases between them. This CDR3 region has 17 residues. The germline CDR1 and CDR2 sequences are MGHRA and YSYEKL. CDR3 region: CASSQDEGGSGANVLTF. CDR3 bases: TGCGCCAGCAGCCAAGATGAGGGGGGATCTGGGGCCAACGTCCTGACTTTC.

The rearrangement links TRBV5-1 to TRBJ2-1, with 9 bases aligning to TRBD1. Germline values: CDR1 SGHRS, CDR2 YFSETQ. V trimming: 0 bases; J trimming: 2 bases; junction bases outside the gene matches: 0. The CDR3 extends over 15 amino acids. CDR3: CASSLGDRAYNEQFF. The CDR3 region has the DNA TGCGCCAGCAGCTTGGGGGACAGGGCCTACAATGAGCAGTTCTTC.

The genes are TRBV5-1 and TRBJ1-2, with 8 bases fitting TRBD1. CDR3 length: 15 residues. The ends lost 4 bases at V and 3 bases at J; junction bases unmatched: 8. Germline V gene sequence: CDR1 SGHRS, CDR2 YFSETQ. CDR3: CASSATGTGDYGYTF. The CDR3 DNA follows: TGCGCCAGCAGCGCCACCGGGACAGGAGACTATGGCTACACCTTC.

The CDR3, as DNA: TGTGCCAGTAGTAGATACCACCTCGGGACTAGCGGGGCCTCAGAGCAGTACTTC. Protein product: CASSRYHLGTSGASEQYF. This chain joins TRBV19 and TRBJ2-7; 13 bases match TRBD2. After removal of 4 bases from V and 7 bases from J, the junction contained 16 bases not matched to a gene. CDR3 length: 18 amino acids. Per germline, CDR1 LNHDA and CDR2 SQIVND (reference sequence).

The chain links TRBV28 to TRBJ2-7, with D tentatively TRBD1 (6 bases). CDR3 length equals 13 residues. The germline V and J ends were trimmed by 6 bases and 2 bases, with 11 bases remaining between them. CDR1 is MDHEN, CDR2 SYDVKM, per germline. CDR3 sequence (DNA): TGTGCCAGCAGGGACAGTTCAACCTACGAGCAGTACTTC. It encodes CASRDSSTYEQYF.

The chain recombines TRBV5-1 with TRBJ2-3; unclear D gene. V was pared by 1 base and J by 0 bases, with 9 bases between. The V gene's germline CDR1 is SGHRS and CDR2 YFSETQ. The CDR3 covers 15 residues. This CDR3 is CASSLFEPSTDTQYF. In DNA form, the CDR3 reads TGCGCCAGCAGCTTGTTCGAGCCTAGCACAGATACGCAGTATTTT.

This clone has more than one count but fewer than ten. The gene calls are TRBV5-1 and TRBJ2-2; D is uncertain. This CDR3 region has 14 residues. Trimming removed 0 bases at V and 6 bases at J, with 9 bases between. Germline V lookup: CDR1 SGHRS, CDR2 YFSETQ. In nucleotides, the CDR3 is TGCGCCAGCAGCTTGGCCGGGTTACCCGGGGAGCTGTTTTTT. Amino acid sequence: CASSLAGLPGELFF.

The V gene is TRBV19, the J gene TRBJ2-2, with no clear D. Germline values: CDR1 LNHDA, CDR2 SQIVND (reference sequence). The CDR3 contains 14 residues. V lost 4 bases to trimming and J lost 3 bases, with 9 bases between them. The CDR3 protein is CASSTNRDTGELFF. CDR3 in DNA: TGTGCCAGTAGTACTAATAGGGACACCGGGGAGCTGTTTTTT.

V is TRBV27 and J is TRBJ2-2; no clear D. CDR3 length: 13 residues. V lost 3 bases and J lost 5, with 7 bases in between. Germline V CDR1 and CDR2: MNHEY, SMNVEV (reference sequence). The CDR3 DNA reads TGTGCCAGCAGTTTCGGACCGACCGGGGAGCTGTTTTTT. This gives the protein CASSFGPTGELFF.

The rearrangement uses TRBV5-8 and TRBJ1-2; 8 nucleotides line up with TRBD1. CDR1 SGHTS and CDR2 YDEGEE come from the germline V gene. This CDR3 spans 14 amino acids. Germline trimming cut 5 bases from V and 5 bases from J; bases unmatched to any gene: 8. CDR3 sequence: CASSPGGALYGYTF. CDR3 in DNA: TGTGCCAGCAGTCCAGGGGGCGCATTGTATGGCTACACCTTC.

The CDR3 DNA sequence: TGCGCCAGCAGCCGGTTACCCAGGGGGCTCGGTGGATCGGATGAAAAACTGTTTTTT. It encodes CASSRLPRGLGGSDEKLFF. The rearrangement uses TRBV4-1 and TRBJ1-4; 8 bases fit TRBD1. The CDR3 is 19 residues long. The V gene's germline CDR1 is MGHRA and CDR2 YSYEKL. Trimming took 4 bases from V and 6 from J; bases not matched to a gene: 19.

This clone was seen a single time. The rearrangement links TRBV2 to TRBJ1-4; D not certain. Trimming removed 10 bases at V and 1 base at J, with 10 bases between. There are 13 residues in the CDR3. The germline gives CDR1 SNHLY, CDR2 FYNNEI. In DNA form, the CDR3 reads TGTGCCATTTTTCACTTAACTAATGAAAAACTGTTTTTT. Its protein product is CAIFHLTNEKLFF.

The chain has TRBV7-3 and TRBJ2-5; D possibly corresponds to TRBD2 (5 bases). Germline V gene lookup returns CDR1 SGHTA and CDR2 FQGTGA. Trimming cost V 5 bases and J 1 base, with 11 bases left between them. The CDR3 length is 14 residues. CDR3 sequence: CASSPGSPQETQYF. The CDR3 DNA sequence: TGTGCCAGCAGCCCGGGGAGCCCCCAAGAGACCCAGTACTTC.

This clone is a singleton in its sample. The rearrangement joins TRBV6-6 to TRBJ2-7; D may correspond to TRBD1 or TRBD2 (6 bases each). Germline V gene data show CDR1 as MNHNY and CDR2 as SVGAGI (reference sequence). V gave up 2 bases and J gave up 2 bases, with 13 bases separating them. The length of the CDR3 is 15 residues. CDR3 in DNA: TGTGCCAGCAGTTACGGGGGGCTCATACCCTACGAGCAGTACTTC. It translates to CASSYGGLIPYEQYF.

The chain has TRBV30 and TRBJ1-2, with D possibly being TRBD1 (6 bases). There are 12 residues in the CDR3. Germline lookup yields CDR1 GTSNPN and CDR2 SVGIG (reference sequence). V was pared by 4 bases and J by 4 bases, with 10 bases between. The CDR3 sequence is CAWTGGLYGYTF. Here the CDR3 DNA reads TGTGCCTGGACCGGGGGGCTCTATGGCTACACCTTC.

The rearrangement links TRBV4-1 to TRBJ2-3, with D tentatively TRBD1 or TRBD2 (6 bases each). The CDR3 totals 15 residues. The V end was cut by 4 bases, the J end by 6 bases, with 17 bases between. Germline V gives CDR1 MGHRA, CDR2 YSYEKL. The CDR3: CASSPLGGPGDTQYF. The CDR3 DNA reads as TGCGCCAGCAGCCCTCTTGGGGGGCCCGGCGATACGCAGTATTTT.

The gene calls are TRBV5-1 and TRBJ2-1; 12 bases align to TRBD2. There are 15 residues in the CDR3. Trimming cost V 5 bases and J 6 bases; bases outside gene matches: 6. The germline V gene encodes CDR1 SGHRS and CDR2 YFSETQ. The CDR3 region is CASRPGTSGPNEQFF. CDR3 in DNA: TGCGCCAGCAGACCCGGGACTAGCGGGCCCAATGAGCAGTTCTTC.

About this clone itself: The same CDR3 is also encoded by other DNA sequences in this sample. The gene calls are TRBV7-2 and TRBJ2-3; tentatively, D is TRBD1 or TRBD2 (6 bases each). Germline CDR1 is SGHTA and CDR2 is FQGNSA. The CDR3 totals 13 residues. Between the trimmed V and J ends, which lost 1 base and 6 bases, there was a span of 8 bases. The CDR3 region is CASSLVGGDTQYF. The CDR3, as DNA: TGTGCCAGCAGCTTAGTGGGGGGCGATACGCAGTATTTT.